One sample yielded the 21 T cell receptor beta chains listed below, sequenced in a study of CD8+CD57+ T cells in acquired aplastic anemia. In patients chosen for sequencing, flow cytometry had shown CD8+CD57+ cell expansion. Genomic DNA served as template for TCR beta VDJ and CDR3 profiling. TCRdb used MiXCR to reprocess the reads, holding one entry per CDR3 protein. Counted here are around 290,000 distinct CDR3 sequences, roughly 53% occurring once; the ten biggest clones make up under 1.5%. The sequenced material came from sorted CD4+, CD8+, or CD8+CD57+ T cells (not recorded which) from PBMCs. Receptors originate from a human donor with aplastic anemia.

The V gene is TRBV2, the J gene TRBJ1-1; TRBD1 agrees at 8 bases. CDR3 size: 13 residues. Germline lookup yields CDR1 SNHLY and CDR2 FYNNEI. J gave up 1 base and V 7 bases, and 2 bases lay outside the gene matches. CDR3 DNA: TGTGCCAGCACACAGGGGGAGAACACTGAAGCTTTCTTT. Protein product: CASTQGENTEAFF. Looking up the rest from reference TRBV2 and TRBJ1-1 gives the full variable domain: EPEVTQTPSHQVTQMGQEVILRCVPISNHLYFYWYRQILGQKVEFLVSFYNNEISEKSEIFDDQFSVERPDGSNFTLKIRSTKLEDSAMYFCASTQGENTEAFFGQGTRLTVV.

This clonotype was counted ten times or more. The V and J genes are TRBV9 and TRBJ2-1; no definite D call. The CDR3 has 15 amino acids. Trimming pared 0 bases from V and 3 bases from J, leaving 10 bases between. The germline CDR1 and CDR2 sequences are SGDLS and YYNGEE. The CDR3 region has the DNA TGTGCCAGCAGCGTAGTGGCTACAGACTACAATGAGCAGTTCTTC. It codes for CASSVVATDYNEQFF.

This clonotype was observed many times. The DNA of the CDR3 is TGTGCCAGCAGCGTCCGAAAACAGGGGGGGCAAGAGACCCAGTACTTC. Translation: CASSVRKQGGQETQYF. The V gene is TRBV9, the J gene TRBJ2-5, with D possibly matching TRBD1 (8 bases). Trimming took 2 bases from V and 2 from J, leaving 16 bases between them. Germline V gene data show CDR1 as SGDLS and CDR2 as YYNGEE. CDR3 length: 16 residues.

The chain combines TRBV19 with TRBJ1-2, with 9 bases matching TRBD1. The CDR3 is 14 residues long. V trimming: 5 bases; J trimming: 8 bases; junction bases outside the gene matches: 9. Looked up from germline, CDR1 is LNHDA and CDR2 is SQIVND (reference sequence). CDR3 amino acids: CASSPGQGNHGYTF. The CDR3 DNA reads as TGTGCCAGTAGTCCGGGACAGGGAAATCACGGCTACACCTTC. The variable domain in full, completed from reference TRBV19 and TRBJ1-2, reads DGGITQSPKYLFRKEGQNVTLSCEQNLNHDAMYWYRQDPGQGLRLIYYSQIVNDFQKGDIAEGYSVSREKKESFPLTVTSAQKNPTAFYLCASSPGQGNHGYTFGSGTRLTVV.

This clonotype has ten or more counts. Here the CDR3 reads CASASGPYNSPLHF. In DNA, the CDR3 is TGTGCCAGTGCGTCAGGGCCCTATAATTCACCCCTCCACTTT. This chain joins TRBV6-1 and TRBJ1-6; weak D call: TRBD1 (5 bases). Trimming left V 9 bases short and J 2 bases short, with 11 bases between. CDR1 and CDR2 (germline): MNHNS, SASEGT. The CDR3 consists of 14 residues.

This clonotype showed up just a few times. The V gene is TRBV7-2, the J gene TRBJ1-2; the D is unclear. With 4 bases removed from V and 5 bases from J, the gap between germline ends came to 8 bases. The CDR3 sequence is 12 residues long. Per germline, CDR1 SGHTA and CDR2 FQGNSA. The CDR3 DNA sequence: TGTGCCAGCAGCTACGACGGATATGGCTACACCTTC. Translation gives CASSYDGYGYTF.

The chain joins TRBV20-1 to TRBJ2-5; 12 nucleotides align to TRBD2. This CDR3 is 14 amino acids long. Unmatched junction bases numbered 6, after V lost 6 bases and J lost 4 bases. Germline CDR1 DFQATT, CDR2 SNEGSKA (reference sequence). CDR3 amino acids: CSAYLLAGGETQYF. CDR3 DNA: TGCAGTGCGTACCTACTAGCGGGGGGAGAGACCCAGTACTTC.

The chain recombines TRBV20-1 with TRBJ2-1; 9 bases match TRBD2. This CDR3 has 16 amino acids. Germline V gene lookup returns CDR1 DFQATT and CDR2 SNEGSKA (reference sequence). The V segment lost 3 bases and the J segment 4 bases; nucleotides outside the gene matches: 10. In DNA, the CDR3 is TGCAGTGCTAGTGCTTTAACTAGCGGGCCATACAATGAGCAGTTCTTC. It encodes CSASALTSGPYNEQFF.

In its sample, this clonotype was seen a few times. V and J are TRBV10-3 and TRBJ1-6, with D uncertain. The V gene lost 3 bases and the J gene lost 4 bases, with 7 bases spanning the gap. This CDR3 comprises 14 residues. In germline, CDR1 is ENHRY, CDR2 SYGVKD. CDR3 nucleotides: TGTGCCATCAGTGAACCCGATTATAATTCACCCCTCCACTTT. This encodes CAISEPDYNSPLHF.

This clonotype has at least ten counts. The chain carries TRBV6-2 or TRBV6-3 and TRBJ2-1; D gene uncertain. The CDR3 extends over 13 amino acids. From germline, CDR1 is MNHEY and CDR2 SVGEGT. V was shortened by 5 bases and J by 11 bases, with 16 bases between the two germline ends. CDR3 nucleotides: TGTGCCAGCAGTGACACGGGTCGACAAAAGCAGTTCTTC. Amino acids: CASSDTGRQKQFF.

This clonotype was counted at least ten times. The chain's CDR3 is CASSSGGGGTEAFF. CDR3 in DNA: TGTGCCAGCAGTTCAGGGGGGGGGGGCACTGAAGCTTTCTTT. The chain has TRBV12-3 or TRBV12-4 and TRBJ1-1; 7 nucleotides agree with TRBD1. The V and J ends lost 4 bases and 4 bases, in that order; junction bases with no gene match: 6. This CDR3 has 14 amino acids.

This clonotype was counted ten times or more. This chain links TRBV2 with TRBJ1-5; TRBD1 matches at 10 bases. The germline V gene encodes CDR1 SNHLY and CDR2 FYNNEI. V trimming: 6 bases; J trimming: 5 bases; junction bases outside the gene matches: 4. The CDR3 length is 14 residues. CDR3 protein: CASRGQGRDQPQHF. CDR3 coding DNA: TGTGCCAGCAGGGGACAGGGGAGGGATCAGCCCCAGCATTTT.

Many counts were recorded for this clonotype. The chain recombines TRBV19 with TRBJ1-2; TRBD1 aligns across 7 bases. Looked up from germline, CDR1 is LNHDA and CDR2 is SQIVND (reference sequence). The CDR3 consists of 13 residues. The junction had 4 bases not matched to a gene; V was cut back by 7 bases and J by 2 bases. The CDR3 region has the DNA TGTGCCAGTACTATGACAGGGAACTATGGCTACACCTTC. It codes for CASTMTGNYGYTF.

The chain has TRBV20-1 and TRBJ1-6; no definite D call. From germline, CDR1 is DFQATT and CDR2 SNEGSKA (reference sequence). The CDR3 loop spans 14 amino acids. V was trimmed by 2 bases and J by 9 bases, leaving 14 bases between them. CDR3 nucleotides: TGCAGTGCTAGAAGTGCTAGCGGGAGTTCACCCCTCCACTTT. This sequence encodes CSARSASGSSPLHF.

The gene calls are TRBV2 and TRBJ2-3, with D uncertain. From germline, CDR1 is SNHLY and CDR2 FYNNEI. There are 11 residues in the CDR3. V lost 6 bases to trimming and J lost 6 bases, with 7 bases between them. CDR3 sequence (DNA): TGTGCCAGCAGGTCCGGGGATACGCAGTATTTT. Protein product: CASRSGDTQYF.

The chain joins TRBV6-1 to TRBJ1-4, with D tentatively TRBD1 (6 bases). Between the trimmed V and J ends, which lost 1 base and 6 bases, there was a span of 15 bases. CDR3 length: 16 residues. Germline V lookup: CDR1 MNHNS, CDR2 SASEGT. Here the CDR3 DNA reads TGTGCCAGCAGTGAAGTGGGGGGCAGGGAAGATGAAAAACTGTTTTTT. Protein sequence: CASSEVGGREDEKLFF.

The CDR3 sequence: CASSLDLQPQHF. For the CDR3, the DNA is TGTGCCAGCAGCTTAGACTTACAGCCCCAGCATTTT. The genes are TRBV7-8 and TRBJ1-5; no reliable D call. Trimming shortened V by 1 base and J by 7 bases, and 5 bases separated the two germline ends. Germline CDR1 SGHVS, CDR2 FQNEAQ. The CDR3 totals 12 residues.

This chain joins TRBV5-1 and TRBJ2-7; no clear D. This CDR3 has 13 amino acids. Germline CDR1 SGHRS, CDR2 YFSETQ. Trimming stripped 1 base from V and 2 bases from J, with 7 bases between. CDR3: CASSLTSPYEQYF. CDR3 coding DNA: TGCGCCAGCAGCTTGACGTCCCCCTACGAGCAGTACTTC.

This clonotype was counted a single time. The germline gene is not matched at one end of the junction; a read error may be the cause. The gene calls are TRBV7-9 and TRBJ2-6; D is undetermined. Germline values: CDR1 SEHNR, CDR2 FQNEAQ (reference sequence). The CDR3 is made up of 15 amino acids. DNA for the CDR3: TGTGCTAGCAGCCAAGGTTTCTCTGGGGCCAACGTCCTGACTTTC. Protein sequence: CASSQGFSGANVLTF.

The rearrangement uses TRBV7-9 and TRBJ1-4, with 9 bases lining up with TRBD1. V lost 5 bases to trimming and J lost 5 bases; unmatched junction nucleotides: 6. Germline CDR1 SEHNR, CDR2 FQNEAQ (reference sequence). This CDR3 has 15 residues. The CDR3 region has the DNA TGTGCCAGCAGCCCGGGACAGGGATTAAATGAAAAACTGTTTTTT. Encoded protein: CASSPGQGLNEKLFF.

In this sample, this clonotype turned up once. CDR3 DNA: TGTGCCACCAGCGTTGCCGGGACAGTTAATGAAAAACTGTTTTTT. This encodes CATSVAGTVNEKLFF. The V and J genes are TRBV15 and TRBJ1-4; 7 nucleotides line up with TRBD1. V dropped 5 bases and J dropped 4; count of bases not matched to a gene: 7. From germline, CDR1 is LNHNV and CDR2 YYDKDF (reference sequence). This CDR3 is 15 amino acids long.